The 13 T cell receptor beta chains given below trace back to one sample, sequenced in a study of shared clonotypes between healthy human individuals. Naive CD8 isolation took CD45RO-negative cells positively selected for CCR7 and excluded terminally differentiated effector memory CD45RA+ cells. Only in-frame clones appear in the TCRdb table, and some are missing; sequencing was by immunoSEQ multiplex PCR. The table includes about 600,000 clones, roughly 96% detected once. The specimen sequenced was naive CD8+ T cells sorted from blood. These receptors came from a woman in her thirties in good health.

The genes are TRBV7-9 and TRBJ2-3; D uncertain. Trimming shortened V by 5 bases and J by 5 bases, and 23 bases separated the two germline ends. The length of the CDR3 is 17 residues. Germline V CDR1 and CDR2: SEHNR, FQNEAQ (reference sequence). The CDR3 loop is CASSPGPKHEGKDTQYF. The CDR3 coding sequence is TGTGCCAGCAGCCCAGGACCGAAACACGAAGGGAAAGATACGCAGTATTTT.

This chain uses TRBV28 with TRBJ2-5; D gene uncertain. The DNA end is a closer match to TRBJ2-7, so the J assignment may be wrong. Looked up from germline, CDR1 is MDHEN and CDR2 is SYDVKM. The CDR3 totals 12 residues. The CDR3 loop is CASSLSSYEQYF. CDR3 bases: TGTGCCAGCAGTTTATCGTCCTACGAGCAGTACTTC.

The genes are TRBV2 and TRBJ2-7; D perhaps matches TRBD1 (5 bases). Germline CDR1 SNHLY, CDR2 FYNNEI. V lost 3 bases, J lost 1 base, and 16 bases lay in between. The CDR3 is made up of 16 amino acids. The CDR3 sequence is CASSEVDRRLSYEQYF. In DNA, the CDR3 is TGTGCCAGCAGTGAGGTCGACAGACGCCTGTCCTACGAGCAGTACTTC.

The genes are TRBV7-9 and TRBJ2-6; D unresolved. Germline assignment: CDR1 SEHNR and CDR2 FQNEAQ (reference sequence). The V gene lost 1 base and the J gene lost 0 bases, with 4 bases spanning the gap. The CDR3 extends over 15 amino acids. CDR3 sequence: CASSLGTSGANVLTF. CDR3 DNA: TGTGCCAGCAGCTTAGGGACCTCTGGGGCCAACGTCCTGACTTTC.

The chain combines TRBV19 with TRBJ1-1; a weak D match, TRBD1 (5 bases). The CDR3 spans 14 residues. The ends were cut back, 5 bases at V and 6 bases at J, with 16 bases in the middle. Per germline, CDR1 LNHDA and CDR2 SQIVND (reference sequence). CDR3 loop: CASSLWQGRPEAFF. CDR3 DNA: TGTGCCAGTAGTCTTTGGCAGGGAAGGCCTGAAGCTTTCTTT. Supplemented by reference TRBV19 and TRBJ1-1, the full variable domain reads DGGITQSPKYLFRKEGQNVTLSCEQNLNHDAMYWYRQDPGQGLRLIYYSQIVNDFQKGDIAEGYSVSREKKESFPLTVTSAQKNPTAFYLCASSLWQGRPEAFFGQGTRLTVV.

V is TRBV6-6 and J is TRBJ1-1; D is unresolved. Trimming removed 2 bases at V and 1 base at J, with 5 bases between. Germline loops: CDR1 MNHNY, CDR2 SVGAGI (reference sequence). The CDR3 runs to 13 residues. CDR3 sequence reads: CASSYGWNTEAFF. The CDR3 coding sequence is TGTGCCAGCAGTTACGGGTGGAACACTGAAGCTTTCTTT.

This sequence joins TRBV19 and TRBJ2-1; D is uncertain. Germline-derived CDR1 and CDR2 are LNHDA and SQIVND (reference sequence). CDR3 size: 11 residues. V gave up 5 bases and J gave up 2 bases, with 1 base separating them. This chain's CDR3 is CASSAYNEQFF. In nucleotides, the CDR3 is TGTGCCAGTAGTGCCTACAATGAGCAGTTCTTC.

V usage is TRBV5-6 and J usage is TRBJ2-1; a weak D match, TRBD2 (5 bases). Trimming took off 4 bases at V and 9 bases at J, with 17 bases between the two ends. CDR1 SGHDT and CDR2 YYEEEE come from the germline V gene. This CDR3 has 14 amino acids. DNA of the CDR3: TGTGCCAGCAGCGTGGACTGGTCGCCTCCTGAGCAGTTCTTC. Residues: CASSVDWSPPEQFF.

This CDR3 reads CASSQGPGQSYEQYF. As DNA, the CDR3 is TGCGCCAGCAGCCAAGGACCGGGACAGTCCTACGAGCAGTACTTC. The chain recombines TRBV4-1 with TRBJ2-7; 7 bases line up with TRBD1. This CDR3 comprises 15 residues. Unmatched junction bases numbered 4, after V lost 1 base and J lost 1 base. The germline V gene encodes CDR1 MGHRA and CDR2 YSYEKL.

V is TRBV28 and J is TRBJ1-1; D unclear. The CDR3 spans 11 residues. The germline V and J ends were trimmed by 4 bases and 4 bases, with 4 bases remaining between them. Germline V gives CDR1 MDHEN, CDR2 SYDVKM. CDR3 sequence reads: CASSCGTEAFF. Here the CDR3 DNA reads TGTGCCAGCAGTTGCGGCACTGAAGCTTTCTTT.

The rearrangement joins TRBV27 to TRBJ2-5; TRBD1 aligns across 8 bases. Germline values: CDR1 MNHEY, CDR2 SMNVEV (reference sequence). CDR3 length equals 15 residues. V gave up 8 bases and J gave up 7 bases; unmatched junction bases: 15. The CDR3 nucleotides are TGTGCCAGCCGATTGATTGGGACAGGCCCGGGGACCCAGTACTTC. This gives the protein CASRLIGTGPGTQYF.

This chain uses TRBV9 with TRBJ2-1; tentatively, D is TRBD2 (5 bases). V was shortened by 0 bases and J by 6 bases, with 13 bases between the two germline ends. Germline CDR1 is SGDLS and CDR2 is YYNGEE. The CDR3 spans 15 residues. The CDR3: CASSVGPGSLNEQFF. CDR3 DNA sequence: TGTGCCAGCAGCGTAGGACCGGGATCCCTCAATGAGCAGTTCTTC. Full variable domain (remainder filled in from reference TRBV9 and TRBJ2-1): DSGVTQTPKHLITATGQRVTLRCSPRSGDLSVYWYQQSLDQGLQFLIQYYNGEERAKGNILERFSAQQFPDLHSELNLSSLELGDSALYFCASSVGPGSLNEQFFGPGTRLTVL.

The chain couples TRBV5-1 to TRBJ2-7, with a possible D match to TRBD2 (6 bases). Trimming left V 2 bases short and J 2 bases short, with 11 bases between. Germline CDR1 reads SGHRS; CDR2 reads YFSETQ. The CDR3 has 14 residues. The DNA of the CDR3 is TGCGCCAGCAGCTTCAACACGGGAGCCTACGAGCAGTACTTC. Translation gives CASSFNTGAYEQYF. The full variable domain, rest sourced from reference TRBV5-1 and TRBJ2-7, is KAGVTQTPRYLIKTRGQQVTLSCSPISGHRSVSWYQQTPGQGLQFLFEYFSETQRNKGNFPGRFSGRQFSNSRSEMNVSTLELGDSALYLCASSFNTGAYEQYFGPGTRLTVT.